Below, one T cell receptor beta chain is given with its context. The data were obtained in a study of blood T cells in healthy people across ages. Germline V gene sequence: CDR1 SGHTA, CDR2 FQGTGA. The V gene lost 6 bases and the J gene lost 5 bases, with 17 bases spanning the gap. The CDR3 runs to 15 residues. Through a sample-barcoded 5' primer and a J-beta primer mix, a second PCR was run for 7 to 11 cycles. Each cDNA molecule was tagged by a template-switch adaptor that had 12 random nucleotides. Every sample gave at least 2.5 million paired-end reads containing CDR3. TCRdb re-called the 5' RACE reads through MiXCR, storing one row per CDR3 protein. The sample has 500,000 to 550,000 distinct CDR3 sequences, around 24% seen once. Each sample yielded at least 5 micrograms of PBMC total RNA. Another study also made use of these data, one on T cells of mothers and their children. That source notes: None of the identified T cell clones proved to be persistent microchimeric clones.

This clonotype was sampled from a boy between 10 and 17 years old in good health. The specimen sequenced was blood. The V call is TRBV7-3, the J call TRBJ2-1; a possible D gene is TRBD2 (6 bases). The CDR3 nucleotides are TGTGCCAGCAGTCCTCCGGGACTCCCGAACAATGAGCAGTTCTTC. Residues: CASSPPGLPNNEQFF.